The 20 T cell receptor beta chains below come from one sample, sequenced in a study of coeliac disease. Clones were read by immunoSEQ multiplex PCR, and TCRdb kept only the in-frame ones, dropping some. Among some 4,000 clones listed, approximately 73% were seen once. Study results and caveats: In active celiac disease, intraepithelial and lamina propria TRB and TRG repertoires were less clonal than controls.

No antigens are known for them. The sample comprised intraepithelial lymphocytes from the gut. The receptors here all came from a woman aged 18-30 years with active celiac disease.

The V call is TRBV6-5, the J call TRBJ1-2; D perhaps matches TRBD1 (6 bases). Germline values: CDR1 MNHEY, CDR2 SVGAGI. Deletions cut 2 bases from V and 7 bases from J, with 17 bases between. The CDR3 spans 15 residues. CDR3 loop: CASSYGLGGLSGYTF. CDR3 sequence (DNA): TGTGCCAGCAGTTACGGGTTGGGGGGGCTCTCTGGCTACACCTTC.

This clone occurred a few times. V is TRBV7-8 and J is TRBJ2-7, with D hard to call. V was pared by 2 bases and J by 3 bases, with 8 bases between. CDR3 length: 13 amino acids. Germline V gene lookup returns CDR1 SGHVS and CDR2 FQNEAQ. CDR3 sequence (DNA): TGTGCCAGCAGCTTAACAGTTAACTACGAGCAGTACTTC. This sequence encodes CASSLTVNYEQYF.

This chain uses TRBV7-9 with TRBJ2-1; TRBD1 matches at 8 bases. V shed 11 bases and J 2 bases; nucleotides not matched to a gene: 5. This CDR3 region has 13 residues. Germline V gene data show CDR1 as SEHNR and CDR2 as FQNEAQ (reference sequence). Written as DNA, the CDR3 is TGTGCCGCGGCAGGGGGCCCCTACAATGAGCAGTTCTTC. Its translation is CAAAGGPYNEQFF.

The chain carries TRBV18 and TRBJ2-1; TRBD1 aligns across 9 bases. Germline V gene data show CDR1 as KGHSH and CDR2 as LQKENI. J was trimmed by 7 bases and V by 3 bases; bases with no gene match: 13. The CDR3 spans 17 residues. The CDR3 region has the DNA TGTGCCAGCTCACCGGATAAGACAGGGGGGAGGAGGAATGAGCAGTTCTTC. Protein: CASSPDKTGGRRNEQFF.

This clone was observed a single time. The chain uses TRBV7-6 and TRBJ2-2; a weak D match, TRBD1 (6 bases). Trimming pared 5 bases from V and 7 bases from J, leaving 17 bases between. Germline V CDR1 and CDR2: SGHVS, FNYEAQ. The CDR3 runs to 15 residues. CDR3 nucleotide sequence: TGTGCCAGCAGCGCGTTAGGGGGTAATAACGGGGAGCTGTTTTTT. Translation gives CASSALGGNNGELFF.

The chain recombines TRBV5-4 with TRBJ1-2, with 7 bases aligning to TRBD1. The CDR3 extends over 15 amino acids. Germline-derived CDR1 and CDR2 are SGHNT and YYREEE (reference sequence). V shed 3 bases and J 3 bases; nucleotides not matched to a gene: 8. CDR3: CASSSRDRIHYGYTF. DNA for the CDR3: TGTGCCAGCAGCTCCCGGGACAGAATACACTATGGCTACACCTTC.

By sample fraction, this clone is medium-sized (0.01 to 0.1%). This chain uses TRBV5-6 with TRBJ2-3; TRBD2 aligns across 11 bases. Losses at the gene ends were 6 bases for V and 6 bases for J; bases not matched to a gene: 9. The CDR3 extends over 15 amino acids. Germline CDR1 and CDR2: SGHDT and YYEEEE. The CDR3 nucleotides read TGTGCCAGCACCAGTACTAGCGGGGGTTGGGATACGCAGTATTTT. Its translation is CASTSTSGGWDTQYF.

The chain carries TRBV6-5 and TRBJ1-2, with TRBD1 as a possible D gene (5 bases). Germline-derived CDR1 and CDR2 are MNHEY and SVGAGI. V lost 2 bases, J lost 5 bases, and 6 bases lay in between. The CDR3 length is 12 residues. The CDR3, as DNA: TGTGCCAGCAGTTACGGGGGGTATGGCTACACCTTC. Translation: CASSYGGYGYTF.

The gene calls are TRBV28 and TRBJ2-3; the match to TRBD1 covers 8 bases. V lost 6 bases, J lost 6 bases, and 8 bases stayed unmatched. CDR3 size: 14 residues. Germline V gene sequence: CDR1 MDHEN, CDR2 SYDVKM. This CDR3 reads CASSPGGAPDTQYF. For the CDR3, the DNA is TGTGCCAGCAGCCCAGGGGGCGCCCCGGATACGCAGTATTTT.

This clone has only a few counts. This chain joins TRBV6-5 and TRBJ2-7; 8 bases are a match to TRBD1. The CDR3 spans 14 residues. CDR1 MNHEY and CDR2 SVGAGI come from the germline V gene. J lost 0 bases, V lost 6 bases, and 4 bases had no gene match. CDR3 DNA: TGTGCCAGCAGACAGACAGGGGCCTCCTACGAGCAGTACTTC. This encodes CASRQTGASYEQYF.

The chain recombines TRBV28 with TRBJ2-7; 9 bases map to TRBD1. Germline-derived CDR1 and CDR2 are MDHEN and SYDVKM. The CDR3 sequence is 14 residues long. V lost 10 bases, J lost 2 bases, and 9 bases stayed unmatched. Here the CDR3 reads CAILSDRGAYEQYF. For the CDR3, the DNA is TGTGCCATTCTTTCTGACAGGGGGGCCTACGAGCAGTACTTC.

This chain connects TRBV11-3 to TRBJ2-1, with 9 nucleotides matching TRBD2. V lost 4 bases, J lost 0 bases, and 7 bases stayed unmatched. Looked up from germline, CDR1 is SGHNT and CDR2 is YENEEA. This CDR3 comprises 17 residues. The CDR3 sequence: CASSSGTSRSSYNEQFF. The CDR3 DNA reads TGTGCCAGCAGCTCTGGGACTAGCAGGAGCTCCTACAATGAGCAGTTCTTC. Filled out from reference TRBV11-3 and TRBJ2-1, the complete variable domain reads EAGVVQSPRYKIIEKKQPVAFWCNPISGHNTLYWYLQNLGQGPELLIRYENEEAVDDSQLPKDRFSAERLKGVDSTLKIQPAELGDSAVYLCASSSGTSRSSYNEQFFGPGTRLTVL.

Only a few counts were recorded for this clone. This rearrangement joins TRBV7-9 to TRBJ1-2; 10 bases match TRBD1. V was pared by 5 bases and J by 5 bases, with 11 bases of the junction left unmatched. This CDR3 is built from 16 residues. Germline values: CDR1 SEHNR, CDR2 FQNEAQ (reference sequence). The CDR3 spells CASSTDRGPGAYGYTF. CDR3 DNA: TGTGCCAGCAGCACCGACAGGGGGCCAGGGGCTTATGGCTACACCTTC. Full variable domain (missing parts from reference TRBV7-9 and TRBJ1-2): DTGVSQNPRHKITKRGQNVTFRCDPISEHNRLYWYRQTLGQGPEFLTYFQNEAQLEKSRLLSDRFSAERPKGSFSTLEIQRTEQGDSAMYLCASSTDRGPGAYGYTFGSGTRLTVV.

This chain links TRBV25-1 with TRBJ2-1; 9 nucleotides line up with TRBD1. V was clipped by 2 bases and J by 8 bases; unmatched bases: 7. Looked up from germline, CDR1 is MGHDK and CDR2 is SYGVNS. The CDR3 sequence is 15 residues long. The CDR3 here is CASSEGWTGEYEQFF. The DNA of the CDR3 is TGTGCCAGCAGTGAAGGTTGGACAGGGGAATATGAGCAGTTCTTC.

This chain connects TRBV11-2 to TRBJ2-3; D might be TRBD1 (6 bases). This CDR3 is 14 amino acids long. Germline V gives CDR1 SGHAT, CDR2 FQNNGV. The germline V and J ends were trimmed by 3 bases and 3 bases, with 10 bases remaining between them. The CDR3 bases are TGTGCCAGCAGCTTTACACAGGGAACAGATACGCAGTATTTT. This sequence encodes CASSFTQGTDTQYF.

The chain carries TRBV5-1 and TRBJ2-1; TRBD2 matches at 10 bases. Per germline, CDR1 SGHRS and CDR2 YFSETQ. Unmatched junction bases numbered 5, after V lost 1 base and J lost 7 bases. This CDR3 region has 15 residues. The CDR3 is CASSLWVAGGNEQFF. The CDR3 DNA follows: TGCGCCAGCAGCTTGTGGGTAGCGGGGGGTAATGAGCAGTTCTTC.

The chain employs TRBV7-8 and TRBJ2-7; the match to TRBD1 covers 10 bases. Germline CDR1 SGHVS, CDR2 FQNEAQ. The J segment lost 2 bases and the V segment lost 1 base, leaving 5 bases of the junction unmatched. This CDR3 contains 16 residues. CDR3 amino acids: CASSLVSGQGTYEQYF. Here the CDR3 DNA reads TGTGCCAGCAGCTTAGTCTCGGGACAGGGGACCTACGAGCAGTACTTC.

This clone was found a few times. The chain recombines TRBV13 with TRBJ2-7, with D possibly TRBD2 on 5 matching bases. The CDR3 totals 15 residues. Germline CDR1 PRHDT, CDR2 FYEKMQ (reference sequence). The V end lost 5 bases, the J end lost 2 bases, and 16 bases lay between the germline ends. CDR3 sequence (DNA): TGTGCCAGCAGCCCCCCCGGAGGACCCACCTACGAGCAGTACTTC. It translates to CASSPPGGPTYEQYF.

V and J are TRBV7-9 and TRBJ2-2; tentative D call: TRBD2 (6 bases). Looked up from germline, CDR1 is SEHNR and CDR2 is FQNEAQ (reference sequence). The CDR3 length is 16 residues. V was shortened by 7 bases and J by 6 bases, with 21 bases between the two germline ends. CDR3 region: CASIDRDSGWAGELFF. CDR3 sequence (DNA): TGTGCCAGCATCGACCGGGACTCCGGCTGGGCCGGGGAGCTGTTTTTT. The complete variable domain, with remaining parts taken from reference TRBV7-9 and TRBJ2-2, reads DTGVSQNPRHKITKRGQNVTFRCDPISEHNRLYWYRQTLGQGPEFLTYFQNEAQLEKSRLLSDRFSAERPKGSFSTLEIQRTEQGDSAMYLCASIDRDSGWAGELFFGEGSRLTVL.

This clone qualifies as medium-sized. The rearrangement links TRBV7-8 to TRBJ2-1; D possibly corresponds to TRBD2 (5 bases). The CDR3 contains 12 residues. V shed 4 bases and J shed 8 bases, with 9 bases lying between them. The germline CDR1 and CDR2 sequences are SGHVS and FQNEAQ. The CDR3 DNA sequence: TGTGCCAGCAGCTGGGAGTTTGATGAGCAGTTCTTC. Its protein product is CASSWEFDEQFF.